This T cell receptor beta chain is drawn from a study of blood T cell repertoires in COVID-19 (dated by TCRdb to the early 2020s). Concerning the study at large: Collaborator samples came from the United States, Italy and Spain and covered acute and convalescent phases of COVID-19. The prospective study material was composed of cDNA or gDNA derived from T cells, B-cell-depleted T cells, or PBMCs. The dataset comprised deeply sampled blood TCRbeta repertoires from subjects exposed to, actively infected with, or recovered from COVID-19. The repertoires were made available in a free public database intended to serve as a resource for research on the immune response to SARS-CoV-2. Samples were obtained from the ongoing ImmuneRACE study (first 160 participants) and from over 1,000 subjects provided by 6 global collaborators. Nearly every sample came with metadata listing a de-identified subject ID, COVID-19 status, age in years and sex. Where HLA class I and class II types were available, the types were taken from metadata supplied by the sample provider, not from assay-based typing. The paper's findings and limits, for the study overall: Clinical and demographic metadata were provided uncurated, with the amount varying by source and participant.

TCRbeta CDR3 regions were amplified from genomic DNA using the immunoSEQ Assay, a bias-controlled multiplex PCR. In the authors' own workflow: Nucleated cell counts per sample were estimated from amplification of reference gene primers within the assay. To quantify the absolute abundance of each unique TCRbeta CDR3 rearrangement, sequence reads were collapsed and filtered. For each sample, productive Simpson clonality was calculated as the square root of Simpson's diversity index over productive rearrangements. The source is immuneACCESS, and TCRdb retained only in-frame sequences with V and J called. Part of the clones is not carried over; for the studies checked, unresolved V genes explain less than half of this, and the remainder is unexplained. The D gene and trimming were derived from the DNA, and the V and J assignments and clone size from that table. This sample lists tens of thousands of clones; more than 75% were detected once. 1.3% of the sample rests with the top ten.

Each collaborating institution followed its own protocols to collect whole blood in K2EDTA tubes. Collaborator samples were shipped for TCRbeta analysis as frozen whole blood, isolated PBMCs, or DNA extracted from either sample type. As for this clone: Its antigen remains unidentified. Base qualities are not provided; no much larger clone lies one nucleotide away.

From a lookup of the germline V gene, CDR1 and CDR2 are KGHDR and SFDVKD. Trimming removed 4 bases from V and 2 bases from J; the gene matches leave 3 bases unexplained. The CDR3 starts with the cysteine, ends with the phenylalanine, and has 15 residues. This entry keeps only the CDR3 DNA: 45 bases, framed from base 1. The receptor's source is a man in his 60s with acute or convalescent COVID-19. The chain is assembled from TRBV24-1 and TRBJ2-2, with TRBD1 matching 7 junction bases. Specimen: peripheral blood. The CDR3 loop reads CATSEGGGNTGELFF. In nucleotides, the sequence is TGTGCCACCAGTGAAGGGGGCGGAAACACCGGGGAGCTGTTTTTT.